The sequence of this T cell receptor (beta chain) was determined in a study of blood T cells in healthy people across ages. This CDR3 region has 18 residues. CDR1 SEHNR and CDR2 FQNEAQ come from the germline V gene (reference sequence). Trimming cost V 5 bases and J 9 bases; bases outside gene matches: 17. It was with a sample-barcoded 5' primer and a J-beta primer mix that a second PCR of about 6 to 12 cycles was run. TCRdb ran MiXCR on the 5' RACE reads and lists one entry per CDR3 protein. The data hold hundreds of thousands of distinct CDR3 sequences, with roughly half observed a single time. This clonotype was recorded a few times.

The sequenced material came from blood. The chain combines TRBV7-9 with TRBJ2-1, with 12 nucleotides matching TRBD2. The clonotype originates from an elderly woman in good health. The CDR3 loop reads CASSPIATRLAGVGEQFF. The DNA of the CDR3 is TGTGCCAGCAGCCCCATCGCTACTCGACTAGCGGGAGTGGGTGAGCAGTTCTTC.